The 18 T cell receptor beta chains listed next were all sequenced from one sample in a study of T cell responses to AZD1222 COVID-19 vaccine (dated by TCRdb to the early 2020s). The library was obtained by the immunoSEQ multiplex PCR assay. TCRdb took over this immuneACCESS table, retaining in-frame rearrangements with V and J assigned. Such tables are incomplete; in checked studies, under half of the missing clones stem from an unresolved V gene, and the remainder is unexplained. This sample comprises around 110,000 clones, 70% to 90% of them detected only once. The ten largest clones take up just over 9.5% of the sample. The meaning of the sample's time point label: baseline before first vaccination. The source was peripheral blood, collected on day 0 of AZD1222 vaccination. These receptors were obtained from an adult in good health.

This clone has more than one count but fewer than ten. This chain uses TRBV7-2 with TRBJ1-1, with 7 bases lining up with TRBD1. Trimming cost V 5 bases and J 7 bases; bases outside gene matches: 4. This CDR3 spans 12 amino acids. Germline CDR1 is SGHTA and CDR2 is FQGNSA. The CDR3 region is CASSVNRGEAFF. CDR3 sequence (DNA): TGTGCCAGCAGCGTAAACAGGGGTGAAGCTTTCTTT.

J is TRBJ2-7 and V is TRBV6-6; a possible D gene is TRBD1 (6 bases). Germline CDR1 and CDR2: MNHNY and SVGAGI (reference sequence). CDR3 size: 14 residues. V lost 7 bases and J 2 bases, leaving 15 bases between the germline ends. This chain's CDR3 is CASKETGPTYEQYF. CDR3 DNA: TGTGCCAGCAAGGAAACAGGGCCTACCTACGAGCAGTACTTC.

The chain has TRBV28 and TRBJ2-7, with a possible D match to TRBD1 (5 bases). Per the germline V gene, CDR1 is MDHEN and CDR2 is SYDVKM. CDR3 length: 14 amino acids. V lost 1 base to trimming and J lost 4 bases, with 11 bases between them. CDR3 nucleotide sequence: TGTGCCAGCAGTTTATTGGGAAGGGGTTACGAGCAGTACTTC. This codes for CASSLLGRGYEQYF.

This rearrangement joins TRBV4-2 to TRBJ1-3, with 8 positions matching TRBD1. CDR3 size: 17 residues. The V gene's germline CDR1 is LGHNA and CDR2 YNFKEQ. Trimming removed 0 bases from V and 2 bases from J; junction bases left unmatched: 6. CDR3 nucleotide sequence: TGTGCCAGCAGCCAAGACTCCTGGACAGGGACTGGAAACACCATATATTTT. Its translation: CASSQDSWTGTGNTIYF.

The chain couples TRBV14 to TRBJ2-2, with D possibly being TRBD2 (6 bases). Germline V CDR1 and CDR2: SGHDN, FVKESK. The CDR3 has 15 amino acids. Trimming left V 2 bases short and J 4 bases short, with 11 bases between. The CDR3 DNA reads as TGTGCCAGCAGCCAAATACTAGCCCCCACCGGGGAGCTGTTTTTT. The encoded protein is CASSQILAPTGELFF. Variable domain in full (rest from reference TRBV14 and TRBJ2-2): EAGVTQFPSHSVIEKGQTVTLRCDPISGHDNLYWYRRVMGKEIKFLLHFVKESKQDESGMPNNRFLAERTGGTYSTLKVQPAELEDSGVYFCASSQILAPTGELFFGEGSRLTVL.

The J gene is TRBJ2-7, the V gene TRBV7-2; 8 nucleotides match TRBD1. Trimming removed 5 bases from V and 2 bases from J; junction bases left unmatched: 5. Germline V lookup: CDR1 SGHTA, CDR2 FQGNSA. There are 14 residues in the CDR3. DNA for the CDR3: TGTGCCAGCAGCCCTCAGACAGGGGCCTACGAGCAGTACTTC. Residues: CASSPQTGAYEQYF.

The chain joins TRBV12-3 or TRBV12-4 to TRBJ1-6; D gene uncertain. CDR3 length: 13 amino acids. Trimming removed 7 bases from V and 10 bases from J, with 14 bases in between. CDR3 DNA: TGTGCCAGCACCCCAGGTCGCCGGTCACCCCTCCACTTT. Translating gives CASTPGRRSPLHF.

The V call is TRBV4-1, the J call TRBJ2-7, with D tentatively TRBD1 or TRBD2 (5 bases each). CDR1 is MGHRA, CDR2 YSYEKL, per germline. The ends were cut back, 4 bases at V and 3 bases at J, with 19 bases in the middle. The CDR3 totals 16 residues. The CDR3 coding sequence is TGCGCCAGCAGCCCCACCTTCCGGGACGGAGGCTACGAGCAGTACTTC. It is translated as CASSPTFRDGGYEQYF.

The CDR3 DNA sequence: TGTGCCAGCAGCACCGAGCGGGGAGTACCCTACGAGCAGTACTTC. Its protein is CASSTERGVPYEQYF. This sequence joins TRBV7-9 and TRBJ2-7; 7 nucleotides line up with TRBD2. In germline, CDR1 is SEHNR, CDR2 FQNEAQ (reference sequence). The CDR3 loop spans 15 amino acids. The V and J ends lost 5 bases and 2 bases, in that order; junction bases with no gene match: 9.

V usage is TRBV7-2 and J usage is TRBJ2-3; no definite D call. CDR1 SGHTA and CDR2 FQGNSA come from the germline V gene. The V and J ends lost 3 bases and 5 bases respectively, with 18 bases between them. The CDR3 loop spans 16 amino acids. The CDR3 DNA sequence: TGTGCCAGCAGCTTGGGGTCGACTGGTACAGTAGATACGCAGTATTTT. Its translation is CASSLGSTGTVDTQYF.

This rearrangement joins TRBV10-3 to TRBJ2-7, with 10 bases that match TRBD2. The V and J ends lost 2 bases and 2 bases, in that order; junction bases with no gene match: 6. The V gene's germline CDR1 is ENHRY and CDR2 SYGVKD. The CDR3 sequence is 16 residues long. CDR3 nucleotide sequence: TGTGCCATCAGTGAGAGGGGGACTAGCGCTACCTACGAGCAGTACTTC. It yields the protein CAISERGTSATYEQYF.

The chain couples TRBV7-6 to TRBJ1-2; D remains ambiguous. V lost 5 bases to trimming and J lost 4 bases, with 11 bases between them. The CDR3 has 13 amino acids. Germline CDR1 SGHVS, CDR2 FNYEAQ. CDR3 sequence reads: CASSIVRGYGYTF. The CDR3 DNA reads TGTGCCAGCAGCATCGTACGGGGCTATGGCTACACCTTC. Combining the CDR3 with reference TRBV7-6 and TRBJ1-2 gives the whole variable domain GAGVSQSPRYKVTKRGQDVALRCDPISGHVSLYWYRQALGQGPEFLTYFNYEAQQDKSGLPNDRFSAERPEGSISTLTIQRTEQRDSAMYRCASSIVRGYGYTFGSGTRLTVV.

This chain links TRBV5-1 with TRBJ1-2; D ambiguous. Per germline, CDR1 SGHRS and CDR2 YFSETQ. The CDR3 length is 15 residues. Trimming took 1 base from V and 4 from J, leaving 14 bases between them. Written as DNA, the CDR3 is TGCGCCAGCAGCTTGCCGACAACCCAGAGCTATGGCTACACCTTC. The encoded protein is CASSLPTTQSYGYTF.

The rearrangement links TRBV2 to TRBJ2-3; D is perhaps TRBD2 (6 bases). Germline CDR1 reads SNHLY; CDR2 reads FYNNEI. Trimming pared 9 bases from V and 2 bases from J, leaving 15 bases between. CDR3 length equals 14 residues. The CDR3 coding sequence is TGTGCCAGTAGTTCCGGGACTCTCACAGATACGCAGTATTTT. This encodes CASSSGTLTDTQYF. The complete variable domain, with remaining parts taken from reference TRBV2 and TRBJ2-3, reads EPEVTQTPSHQVTQMGQEVILRCVPISNHLYFYWYRQILGQKVEFLVSFYNNEISEKSEIFDDQFSVERPDGSNFTLKIRSTKLEDSAMYFCASSSGTLTDTQYFGPGTRLTVL.

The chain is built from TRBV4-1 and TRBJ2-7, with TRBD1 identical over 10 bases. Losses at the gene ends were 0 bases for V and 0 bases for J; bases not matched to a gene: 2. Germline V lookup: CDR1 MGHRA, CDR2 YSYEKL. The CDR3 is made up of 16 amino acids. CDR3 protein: CASSQERTGGSYEQYF. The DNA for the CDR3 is TGCGCCAGCAGCCAAGAACGGACAGGGGGCTCCTACGAGCAGTACTTC.

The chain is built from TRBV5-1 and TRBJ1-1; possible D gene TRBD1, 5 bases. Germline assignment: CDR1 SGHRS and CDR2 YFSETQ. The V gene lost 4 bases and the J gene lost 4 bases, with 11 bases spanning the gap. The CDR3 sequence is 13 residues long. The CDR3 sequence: CASSPGPSTEAFF. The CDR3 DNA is TGCGCCAGCAGCCCGGGGCCCAGCACTGAAGCTTTCTTT.

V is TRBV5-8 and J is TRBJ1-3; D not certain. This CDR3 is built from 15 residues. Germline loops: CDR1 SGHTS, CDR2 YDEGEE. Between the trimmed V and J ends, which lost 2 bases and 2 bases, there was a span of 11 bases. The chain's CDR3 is CASSFASPTGNTIYF. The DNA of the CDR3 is TGTGCCAGCAGCTTTGCGAGTCCCACTGGAAACACCATATATTTT.

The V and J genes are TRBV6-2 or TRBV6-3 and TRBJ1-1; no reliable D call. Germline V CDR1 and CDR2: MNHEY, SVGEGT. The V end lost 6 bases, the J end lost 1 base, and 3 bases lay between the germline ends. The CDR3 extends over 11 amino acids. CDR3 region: CASSTNTEAFF. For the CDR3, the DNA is TGTGCCAGCAGCACGAACACTGAAGCTTTCTTT.